This T cell receptor (beta chain) is drawn from a study of blood T cell repertoires in COVID-19. Overall study context: Sources were T cells, B-cell-depleted T cells, or PBMCs; the material itself was cDNA or gDNA.

Germline V gene lookup returns CDR1 SGHVS and CDR2 FQNEAQ. V shed 6 bases and J 3 bases; nucleotides not matched to a gene: 5. The CDR3 contains 14 residues. Data came from immunoSEQ multiplex PCR; TCRdb stores just in-frame clones and leaves some out. The sample has tens of thousands of clones, approximately 86% seen once. The rearrangement joins TRBV7-8 to TRBJ2-1; 7 nucleotides match TRBD2. Sequencing was performed on peripheral blood. The origin of this receptor is a middle-aged man with COVID-19, enrolled during active disease. CDR3 loop: CASRRKRDYNEQFF. The CDR3 region has the DNA TGTGCCAGCAGACGAAAGCGGGACTACAATGAGCAGTTCTTC.